These 32 T cell receptor beta chains share one sample of origin, sequenced in a study of blood T cell repertoires in COVID-19. The protocol was immunoSEQ multiplex PCR, while the TCRdb copy is restricted to in-frame clones and leaves out a portion. Among approximately 66,000 clones listed, roughly 89% were seen once. Sequencing was performed on peripheral blood. The receptors were gathered from a man aged 55 to 69 with acute or convalescent COVID-19.

The genes are TRBV20-1 and TRBJ1-4; D gene ambiguous. Germline CDR1 is DFQATT and CDR2 is SNEGSKA (reference sequence). The CDR3 has 14 residues. Trimming took 3 bases from V and 2 from J, leaving 10 bases between them. The CDR3 spells CSASRSGTNEKLFF. In DNA, the CDR3 is TGCAGTGCTAGTAGGTCCGGGACTAATGAAAAACTGTTTTTT.

The chain employs TRBV19 and TRBJ1-5; the match to TRBD1 covers 8 bases. Losses at the gene ends were 8 bases for V and 6 bases for J; bases not matched to a gene: 18. This CDR3 is built from 17 residues. Germline V CDR1 and CDR2: LNHDA, SQIVND (reference sequence). The CDR3 reads CASDPGQGLFIVQPQHF. The CDR3 bases are TGTGCCAGTGACCCAGGACAGGGACTATTCATAGTTCAGCCCCAGCATTTT.

The genes are TRBV5-6 and TRBJ1-5; no reliable D call. The CDR3 sequence is 17 residues long. V was pared by 4 bases and J by 0 bases, with 17 bases between. The germline gives CDR1 SGHDT, CDR2 YYEEEE. The CDR3 loop reads CASSGSTLKYSNQPQHF. DNA for the CDR3: TGTGCCAGCAGCGGGTCGACATTAAAATATAGCAATCAGCCCCAGCATTTT. The entire variable domain, with the rest obtained from reference TRBV5-6 and TRBJ1-5, is as follows: DAGVTQSPTHLIKTRGQQVTLRCSPKSGHDTVSWYQQALGQGPQFIFQYYEEEERQRGNFPDRFSGHQFPNYSSELNVNALLLGDSALYLCASSGSTLKYSNQPQHFGDGTRLSIL.

The chain recombines TRBV24-1 with TRBJ1-2; a weak D match, TRBD1 (5 bases). The CDR3 covers 15 residues. The V gene's germline CDR1 is KGHDR and CDR2 SFDVKD. Trimming removed 5 bases at V and 2 bases at J, with 14 bases between. The DNA for the CDR3 is TGTGCCACCAGTGGCGGTACGACAGCGAACTATGGCTACACCTTC. Its protein is CATSGGTTANYGYTF.

The genes are TRBV7-9 and TRBJ1-1; a weak D match, TRBD1 (5 bases). The CDR3 covers 14 residues. CDR1 and CDR2 (germline): SEHNR, FQNEAQ (reference sequence). Trimming took off 3 bases at V and 4 bases at J, with 12 bases between the two ends. The CDR3 DNA sequence: TGTGCCAGCAGCTTGGGGGGGGATCTCACTGAAGCTTTCTTT. This gives the protein CASSLGGDLTEAFF.

This clone is a singleton in its sample. The chain joins TRBV9 to TRBJ2-7, with D perhaps matching TRBD2 (6 bases). The V end lost 0 bases, the J end lost 3 bases, and 13 bases lay between the germline ends. This CDR3 region has 15 residues. CDR1 is SGDLS and CDR2 is YYNGEE in the germline V gene. The CDR3 region has the DNA TGTGCCAGCAGCGTAGGTGAACTAGCTTTCTACGAGCAGTACTTC. It encodes CASSVGELAFYEQYF.

This clone was detected only once. The chain couples TRBV9 to TRBJ1-6, with 7 bases aligning to TRBD1. The germline V gene has CDR1 SGDLS and CDR2 YYNGEE. V lost 4 bases, J lost 10 bases, and 5 bases stayed unmatched. The CDR3 contains 13 residues. The CDR3 here is CASSRDSLSPLHF. CDR3 nucleotide sequence: TGTGCCAGCAGCCGGGACAGCCTCTCACCCCTCCACTTT.

The rearrangement joins TRBV5-1 to TRBJ1-2, with 7 bases that match TRBD1. The germline V gene encodes CDR1 SGHRS and CDR2 YFSETQ. The CDR3 totals 14 residues. V was clipped by 5 bases and J by 7 bases; unmatched bases: 11. The CDR3 loop reads CASRRAQGDGGYTF. In DNA, the CDR3 is TGCGCCAGCAGACGTGCGCAGGGGGATGGTGGCTACACCTTC.

CDR3 protein: CASSLLNLGTGINSPLHF. The DNA for the CDR3 is TGTGCCAGCAGCCTCCTCAACTTGGGGACAGGGATTAATTCACCCCTCCACTTT. The chain employs TRBV7-8 and TRBJ1-6; 9 bases fit TRBD1. The ends lost 5 bases at V and 6 bases at J; junction bases unmatched: 14. Germline CDR1 and CDR2: SGHVS and FQNEAQ. This CDR3 has 18 residues. The whole variable domain, filled in from reference TRBV7-8 and TRBJ1-6, reads GAGVSQSPRYKVAKRGQDVALRCDPISGHVSLFWYQQALGQGPEFLTYFQNEAQLDKSGLPSDRFFAERPEGSVSTLKIQRTQQEDSAVYLCASSLLNLGTGINSPLHFGNGTRLTVT.

The chain recombines TRBV19 with TRBJ1-4; maybe TRBD1 (5 bases). This CDR3 has 16 amino acids. The germline V gene encodes CDR1 LNHDA and CDR2 SQIVND (reference sequence). Trimming left V 0 bases short and J 5 bases short, with 13 bases between. In DNA form, the CDR3 reads TGTGCCAGTAGTATAGACTCTGGGGCAGGCAATGAAAAACTGTTTTTT. Its translation is CASSIDSGAGNEKLFF.

J is TRBJ1-1 and V is TRBV7-9; 9 bases are shared with TRBD1. The germline CDR1 and CDR2 sequences are SEHNR and FQNEAQ (reference sequence). This CDR3 spans 14 amino acids. Trimming took 0 bases from V and 5 from J; bases not matched to a gene: 1. The CDR3 sequence is CASSLADRGTEAFF. DNA of the CDR3: TGTGCCAGCAGCTTAGCGGACAGGGGAACTGAAGCTTTCTTT. Based on the CDR3 plus reference TRBV7-9 and TRBJ1-1, the full variable domain is DTGVSQNPRHKITKRGQNVTFRCDPISEHNRLYWYRQTLGQGPEFLTYFQNEAQLEKSRLLSDRFSAERPKGSFSTLEIQRTEQGDSAMYLCASSLADRGTEAFFGQGTRLTVV.

The CDR3 DNA sequence: TGTGCCAGCAGCCCGGGACAGGGTGTCACCGGGGAGCTGTTTTTT. It encodes CASSPGQGVTGELFF. This chain uses TRBV2 with TRBJ2-2, with 9 bases lining up with TRBD1. The CDR3 loop spans 15 amino acids. With V trimmed by 6 bases and J by 4 bases, 6 bases remained unmatched. The germline CDR1 and CDR2 sequences are SNHLY and FYNNEI.

The gene calls are TRBV6-5 and TRBJ2-7; D is possibly TRBD1 (5 bases). The ends were cut back, 0 bases at V and 4 bases at J, with 10 bases in the middle. Germline CDR1 MNHEY, CDR2 SVGAGI. This CDR3 is 14 amino acids long. The CDR3, as DNA: TGTGCCAGCAGTTACTCGGATCAGGGTTACGAGCAGTACTTC. Its translation: CASSYSDQGYEQYF.

The rearrangement joins TRBV10-2 to TRBJ2-1; TRBD1 matches 9 bases. This CDR3 spans 13 amino acids. Germline V gene lookup returns CDR1 WSHSY and CDR2 SAAADI. J lost 3 bases, V lost 10 bases, and 4 bases had no gene match. CDR3 sequence reads: CATWDRVYNEQFF. The CDR3 coding sequence is TGCGCCACCTGGGACAGGGTCTACAATGAGCAGTTCTTC.

The chain employs TRBV6-2 or TRBV6-3 and TRBJ2-5, with D unresolved. V was trimmed by 0 bases and J by 1 base, leaving 6 bases between them. CDR1 and CDR2 from the germline V gene are MNHEY and SVGEGT. The CDR3 totals 14 residues. The CDR3 protein is CASSYSSIQETQYF. As DNA, the CDR3 is TGTGCCAGCAGTTACTCTTCCATCCAAGAGACCCAGTACTTC.

The V gene is TRBV3-1 (or the pseudogene TRBV3-2), the J gene TRBJ1-5, with TRBD1 as a possible D gene (5 bases). This CDR3 is 15 amino acids long. From germline, CDR1 is LGHDT and CDR2 YNNKEL (reference sequence). Trimming shortened V by 1 base and J by 5 bases, and 12 bases separated the two germline ends. The CDR3 protein is CASSQGAGRDQPQHF. The CDR3 DNA is TGTGCCAGCAGCCAAGGGGCAGGGAGGGATCAGCCCCAGCATTTT.

The chain carries TRBV25-1 and TRBJ1-2; D might be TRBD1 (6 bases). V lost 2 bases and J 5 bases, leaving 15 bases between the germline ends. Germline CDR1 reads MGHDK; CDR2 reads SYGVNS. This CDR3 is built from 15 residues. The CDR3 sequence: CASSETGSLSYGYTF. For the CDR3, the DNA is TGTGCCAGCAGTGAAACAGGGAGCTTGAGTTATGGCTACACCTTC.

V usage is TRBV9 and J usage is TRBJ1-2, with D possibly matching TRBD1 (6 bases). The CDR3 has 14 residues. Germline V gene data show CDR1 as SGDLS and CDR2 as YYNGEE. With 2 bases removed from V and 4 bases from J, the gap between germline ends came to 12 bases. CDR3 protein: CASSVTGQSYGYTF. As DNA, the CDR3 is TGTGCCAGCAGCGTCACAGGACAGTCCTATGGCTACACCTTC.

The J gene is TRBJ2-7, the V gene TRBV11-2; TRBD1 matches 8 bases. Germline CDR1 reads SGHAT; CDR2 reads FQNNGV. This CDR3 has 14 residues. Germline trimming cut 5 bases from V and 3 bases from J; bases unmatched to any gene: 6. CDR3: CASSPGQGNYEQYF. CDR3 bases: TGTGCCAGCAGCCCCGGACAGGGCAACTACGAGCAGTACTTC.

This rearrangement joins TRBV5-1 to TRBJ1-1, with TRBD1 matching over 8 bases. J was trimmed by 4 bases and V by 0 bases; bases with no gene match: 5. The V gene's germline CDR1 is SGHRS and CDR2 YFSETQ. The CDR3 runs 15 residues. CDR3 sequence: CASSLEQGVGTEAFF. In nucleotides, the CDR3 is TGCGCCAGCAGCTTGGAACAGGGGGTGGGCACTGAAGCTTTCTTT.

This sequence joins TRBV4-2 and TRBJ2-1; the match to TRBD2 covers 11 bases. The J segment lost 6 bases and the V segment lost 0 bases, leaving 4 bases of the junction unmatched. The V gene's germline CDR1 is LGHNA and CDR2 YNFKEQ. This CDR3 is built from 16 residues. The CDR3 region is CASSQDSTSGGNEQFF. The DNA for the CDR3 is TGTGCCAGCAGCCAAGATAGTACTAGCGGGGGCAATGAGCAGTTCTTC.

DNA of the CDR3: TGTGCCAGCAGCCCGACAGGGAACACTGAAGCTTTCTTT. Amino acid sequence: CASSPTGNTEAFF. J is TRBJ1-1 and V is TRBV6-2 or TRBV6-3, with a possible D match to TRBD1 (6 bases). Trimming cost V 6 bases and J 1 base, with 9 bases left between them. CDR1 MNHEY and CDR2 SVGEGT come from the germline V gene. The CDR3 consists of 13 residues.

The rearrangement joins TRBV7-4 to TRBJ1-6, with TRBD1 identical over 10 bases. After removal of 1 base from V and 2 bases from J, the junction contained 8 bases not matched to a gene. The CDR3 extends over 19 amino acids. Germline V gene sequence: CDR1 SGHVT, CDR2 SQSDAQ. The CDR3 sequence is CASSLDGTGALPYNSPLHF. The CDR3 DNA is TGTGCCAGCAGCTTAGACGGGACAGGGGCACTCCCCTATAATTCACCCCTCCACTTT.

The V call is TRBV3-1 (or the pseudogene TRBV3-2), the J call TRBJ2-1; TRBD2 is a possible D gene (6 bases). V was cut by 4 bases and J by 1 base, with 17 bases left in between. Germline loops: CDR1 LGHDT, CDR2 YNNKEL (reference sequence). The length of the CDR3 is 17 residues. The CDR3 protein is CASSPLGGDSSYNEQFF. The CDR3 DNA reads TGTGCCAGCAGCCCCCTTGGAGGGGACTCTTCCTACAATGAGCAGTTCTTC.

The chain has TRBV13 and TRBJ1-3; the match to TRBD1 covers 7 bases. Per germline, CDR1 PRHDT and CDR2 FYEKMQ (reference sequence). V gave up 1 base and J gave up 2 bases; unmatched junction bases: 8. The CDR3 is 17 residues long. The CDR3 DNA sequence: TGTGCCAGCAGCTTAGAACAGGGGCTAGGTACTGGAAACACCATATATTTT. Residues: CASSLEQGLGTGNTIYF.

The chain is built from TRBV5-1 and TRBJ1-3, with no clear D. Germline CDR1 is SGHRS and CDR2 is YFSETQ. Trimming took 2 bases from V and 0 from J, leaving 15 bases between them. This CDR3 is 17 amino acids long. DNA for the CDR3: TGCGCCAGCAGCTTCCAACCCAACTTAAGCTCTGGAAACACCATATATTTT. Protein: CASSFQPNLSSGNTIYF.

The chain links TRBV7-9 to TRBJ2-3, with 9 bases matching TRBD1. Germline-derived CDR1 and CDR2 are SEHNR and FQNEAQ (reference sequence). The ends lost 5 bases at V and 6 bases at J; junction bases unmatched: 12. The CDR3 is 16 amino acids. This CDR3 is CASSETGGWSEDTQYF. The DNA for the CDR3 is TGTGCCAGCAGCGAGACAGGGGGTTGGTCCGAGGATACGCAGTATTTT.

This rearrangement joins TRBV19 to TRBJ2-3, with a weak D call TRBD1 (6 bases). CDR3 length: 15 residues. CDR1 LNHDA and CDR2 SQIVND come from the germline V gene (reference sequence). V dropped 5 bases and J dropped 2 bases, with 14 bases sitting between them. CDR3 in amino acids: CASSPLRTDTDTQYF. The CDR3 DNA sequence: TGTGCCAGTAGTCCCCTTCGGACAGACACAGATACGCAGTATTTT.

The V call is TRBV5-6, the J call TRBJ1-2, with D perhaps TRBD1 (6 bases). This CDR3 spans 14 amino acids. Between the trimmed V and J ends, which lost 3 bases and 8 bases, there was a span of 17 bases. Germline CDR1 and CDR2: SGHDT and YYEEEE. CDR3: CASSYGGGPGGYTF. CDR3 nucleotides: TGTGCCAGCAGCTACGGCGGGGGGCCGGGGGGCTACACCTTC.

The rearrangement uses TRBV30 and TRBJ1-5, with 7 bases identical to TRBD1. Unmatched junction bases numbered 1, after V lost 5 bases and J lost 3 bases. The CDR3 is 12 residues long. The germline V gene encodes CDR1 GTSNPN and CDR2 SVGIG (reference sequence). The CDR3 nucleotides read TGTGCCTGGGGACAGGACAATCAGCCCCAGCATTTT. It yields the protein CAWGQDNQPQHF.

In the case of this clone: Other nucleotide sequences in the sample specify the same CDR3. The DNA for the CDR3 is TGTGCCAGCAGCCAAGGGCAGAACTATGGCTACACCTTC. Translated, it gives CASSQGQNYGYTF. V is TRBV3-1 (or the pseudogene TRBV3-2) and J is TRBJ1-2; D gene unclear. Trimming took 1 base from V and 2 from J, leaving 5 bases between them. CDR3 length: 13 residues. Per the germline V gene, CDR1 is LGHDT and CDR2 is YNNKEL (reference sequence).

This chain joins TRBV19 and TRBJ1-1; TRBD1 might be the D (6 bases). Germline V gene lookup returns CDR1 LNHDA and CDR2 SQIVND (reference sequence). This CDR3 has 16 residues. The germline V and J ends were trimmed by 7 bases and 0 bases, with 18 bases remaining between them. The CDR3 is CASTPSDRPLNTEAFF. In nucleotides, the CDR3 is TGTGCCAGTACTCCCTCAGACAGGCCTTTGAACACTGAAGCTTTCTTT.